This TCR beta chain was retrieved from a study of cytomegalovirus exposure and HLA in healthy donors (dated by TCRdb to about 2017). Turning to the overall study: According to an earlier analysis of 450 to 650 of the donors, about 179 million T cells yielded 117 million unique TCR beta sequences and around 280 Gb of sequence data. Roughly 300 gigabases of sequencing data and tens of millions of unique TCR sequences made up an early release that covered fewer than 650 HLA-typed donors. Of the 350 to 450 genotyped donors, 65% to 90% fell in the genetic ancestry cluster associated with self-reported Caucasian donors. The aim of the study was to test whether cataloging public T cell receptors could identify signatures of past pathogen exposure. The study used immunosequencing to profile the T cell repertoires of 670 or so subjects and linked those repertoires to cytomegalovirus serostatus. Along with the roughly 710-subject first cohort, a separate validation cohort of some 130 different subjects was used. The study combined high-throughput TCR immunosequencing, statistical association of individual TCRs with disease status, and machine learning to predict cytomegalovirus infection status. A later analysis re-examined previously published TCR beta repertoires from more than 650 donors and added high-resolution HLA genotyping to investigate patterns of TCR occurrence. The later analysis used no new phenotypic data to find candidate immune exposures, relying instead on TCR beta sequences and their occurrence across donors. An earlier analysis of approximately 640 of the donors applied high-throughput TCR beta sequencing to assess whether each TCR beta V gene segment acted as functional or pseudogenic. Donor age, sex, ethnicity and CMV serostatus were compiled alongside the repertoire data. A later genetic analysis used genome-wide SNP genotypes for about three fifths of the 666 donors, treating that subset as a discovery cohort. Every discovery cohort repertoire had been produced on one sequencing platform. Both class I and class II loci were covered by HLA typing, at four-digit resolution. Typing coverage differed by locus: A, B, C, DRB1 and DQB1 were typed in about 629-640 donors, DQA1 in approximately 520, DPA1 in roughly 590, and DPB1 in 400 to 480. Because of strong linkage in the cohort, roughly five DR-DQ haplotypes were treated as single units for association and clustering. Among about 390 genotyped donors of the cohort, an average of 235,054 unique TCR beta nucleotide sequences were sequenced per donor, about a sixth of them non-productive. Study-wide findings and limitations: In a later analysis, HLA-associated TCR beta chains showed more clonal expansion and lower generation probabilities than non-associated chains that were equally common. In the study, about 150 TCR beta chains were listed as associated with cytomegalovirus. The sequencing pipeline was judged likely to have produced a cluster of highly shared sequence variants as a technical artifact. Because some donors lacked HLA typing at each locus, the association tests relied only on the typed subset. The presence/absence analyses assumed that sequencing depth was roughly uniform across donors, and that assumption may not be true. The classifier was reported to diagnose cytomegalovirus status with high specificity and sensitivity in both the original and validation cohorts. A few of the identified cytomegalovirus-associated TCR beta chains were confirmed in vitro to be specific for cytomegalovirus antigens. Because counts were too low, roughly 16 rarely observed V segments, including chromosome 9 orphons, were left out of the earlier analysis of about 500 of the donors. A later analysis reported that several top co-occurrence clusters appeared linked to parvovirus B19, influenza, CMV and Epstein-Barr virus. According to a later analysis, TCR association rates differed among HLA loci, with DRB1 alleles showing the most associated TCRs and HLA-C alleles showing the fewest. Most TCR sequences were seen in very few donors, while some public TCRs were found in many individuals. In this cohort, only TCR beta chains were sequenced, and detectable features were limited by the absence of alpha or paired-chain data. Some IMGT-functional V segments, including TRBV6-2 and TRBV6-3, could not be distinguished by the 87-base-pair reads and were therefore excluded. A further reported finding was that TCR beta sequences accurately predicted the HLA-A and HLA-B alleles for most subjects in the first cohort. Immune exposure information for the cohort was limited to CMV serostatus. When HLA alleles, especially DR and DQ, strongly co-occurred, TCR associations were difficult to assign to individual alleles. In a later analysis, around 17,000 TCR beta sequences were associated with specific HLA alleles at a false discovery rate of 0.05. In a later genetic analysis, a missense DCLRE1C variant was associated with V-gene and J-gene trimming of TCR beta chains, and the association was replicated in an independent cohort. Linkage disequilibrium might explain the correlated functional status among segregating V segments, but an unknown experimental factor could not be ruled out. Broadly in line with IMGT annotations, most TCR beta V segments showed up in productive rearrangements about 87% or about 30% of the time in an earlier analysis of around 550 of the donors. In a later genetic analysis, fewer N-insertions in productive TCRs were reported among donors in an Asian-associated ancestry cluster than the approximately 670-donor mean. According to a later analysis, most CMV-associated TCR beta chains appeared to be HLA-restricted, and the HLA associations seemed to be driven largely by CMV exposure. It was suggested by the authors that the approach could potentially be generalized to other disease states and immunological phenotypes.

The cohort comprised some 700 healthy bone marrow donors. All cohort members were sampled while nominally healthy, although unrecorded immune exposures were likely present. The donor was CMV seropositive and belonged to the group of more than 250 seropositive cohort members. Every donor gave a peripheral blood sample, and the peripheral blood mononuclear cells from that sample were used for TCR beta sequencing. The Qiagen DNeasy Blood Extraction Kit was used to extract genomic DNA from the blood cell samples. Ends trimmed: V by 4 bases, J by 3 bases; bases unmatched to a gene: 3. CDR1 GTSNPN and CDR2 SVGIG are derived from the germline V gene (reference sequence). The CDR3 starts with the cysteine, ends with the phenylalanine, and has 14 residues. The sequence is cut down to CDR3 DNA, 42 bases in frame from base 1. Turning to this clone: What antigen it recognizes has not been identified. Qualities for individual bases were not recorded, and no much larger clone is one base off.

The library was produced with the immunoSEQ multiplex PCR assay. For the multiplex PCR, a mixture combining 60 forward primers for TCR Vbeta segments and 13 reverse primers for TCR Jbeta segments was used. Amplification of the CDR3 region of rearranged TCR beta genes was performed with a multiplex PCR assay on genomic DNA. The amplified TCR beta libraries were sequenced on the Illumina HiSeq System as 87-base-pair reads. In the original analysis: Across the roughly 640 repertoires, a later analysis counted 80 million or so unique TCR beta chains, approximately 12 million of which were shared by at least two donors. Raw reads were error-corrected and collapsed into unique sequences by a nearest-neighbor algorithm in which closely related sequences were merged to remove PCR and sequencing errors. V, D and J gene segments were assigned by aligning CDR3 sequences to IMGT reference sequences. For a sequence to be retained, a match of at least six nucleotides was required to both a V gene segment and a J gene segment. A rearrangement counted as productive if the CDR3 had no stop codons and remained in frame with V and J, and every other rearrangement counted as non-productive. CDR3 was defined by IMGT convention, running from the second conserved V-encoded cysteine to the conserved J-encoded phenylalanine. Sequences without an unambiguous match to a single V gene segment were excluded from the earlier analysis of 450 to 650 of the donors. In an earlier analysis of some 590 of the donors, V segments were called functional above 56.7% productive rearrangements and were called segregating when the between-donor standard deviation exceeded 5%. A statistical classification framework was built to diagnose cytomegalovirus status from the catalog of TCR beta chain sequences. V and J gene assignment, in a later analysis, came from comparing TCR nucleotide sequences with IMGT/GENE-DB human TR gene sequences. Using the TCRdist pipeline, a later analysis assigned CDR3 sequences along with most-parsimonious VDJ recombination scenarios. In a later analysis, every TCR beta chain was defined by the combination of its CDR3 amino acid sequence and its V-gene family, and reads without a unique V-gene family were dropped. To address suspected cross-contamination and a sequencing artifact, a later analysis removed some 620 highly shared, low-generation-probability nucleotide sequences. In a later analysis, a clonal expansion index was calculated for each public chain from normalized within-repertoire ranks of inferred template counts. In a later analysis, generation probabilities were computed using a VDJ recombination model fitted to out-of-frame rearrangements, and the results were checked against IGoR. A later analysis scored TCR-TCR, TCR-HLA and TCR-CMV co-occurrence with hypergeometric tests, applying a repertoire-size bias correction to TCR pairs. A later analysis estimated false discovery rates by permuting HLA or CMV assignments 20 times. In a later analysis, co-occurring TCRs were grouped using DBSCAN, with TCRdist sequence similarity added in when clustering inside HLA-allele-positive subsets. Co-occurrence clustering excluded repertoires with fewer than 30,000 or more than 120,000 public chains, plus five with anomalous nucleotide sharing. TCRdb obtained this table from immuneACCESS and retained in-frame rearrangements with V and J assigned. These tables miss some clones; where compared with another copy, unresolved V genes account for less than half of the shortfall, and the remainder is unexplained. Clone size and V and J calls were adopted from that table, with D and trimming inferred from the DNA. The sample table records tens of thousands of clones; approximately 80% of these occur just once. The top ten clones comprise about 23% of the sample.

Sequencing used PBMCs. The clonotype comes from a woman in her forties or fifties in good health and CMV-seropositive. The rearrangement combines TRBV30 with TRBJ1-6; 7 of the junction bases match TRBD1. The nucleotides read TGTGCCTGGACTACAGGGGTCTATAATTCACCCCTCCACTTT. Its amino acids are CAWTTGVYNSPLHF.